This TCR beta chain was found in a study of glioma-infiltrating T cells. Broader study findings: Only very few CDR3 sequences appeared in both tissue and blood.

A note on this clonotype: The antigen is not known.

Germline V lookup: CDR1 SGDLS, CDR2 YYNGEE. The germline V and J ends were trimmed by 7 bases and 1 base, with 18 bases remaining between them. CDR3 length: 16 residues. Using RNA template, CDR3s of TCR alpha and beta were amplified with iRepertoire arm-PCR. TCRdb processed the multiplex PCR reads anew with MiXCR; each CDR3 protein has one entry. The sample contains over 100,000 distinct CDR3 sequences, 25% of which appear only once. The TCR originated in a human donor with low-grade glioma or glioblastoma, undergoing nonglioma brain surgery, or in good health (not recorded which). V and J are TRBV9 and TRBJ2-1; TRBD2 might be the D (5 bases). Sequencing used glioma tissue, nonneoplastic brain tissue, or PBMCs (not recorded which). Written as DNA, the CDR3 is TGTGCCAGCGGCGGTTCAACAAGCGGATCCTACAATGAGCAGTTCTTC. This sequence encodes CASGGSTSGSYNEQFF.